This T cell receptor beta chain was sequenced for a study of T-cell memory formation after mild COVID-19. Deletions cut 2 bases from V and 6 bases from J, with 17 bases between. This CDR3 contains 15 residues. The V gene's germline CDR1 is SNHLY and CDR2 FYNNEI. This clonotype was counted a few times. Via MiXCR, TCRdb re-called the 5' RACE reads, giving one row per CDR3 protein. Among 300,000 or so distinct CDR3 sequences listed, under 20% were seen once. The rearrangement uses TRBV2 and TRBJ2-7; maybe TRBD2 (5 bases). This receptor was taken from a man between 18 and 29 years old who had mild COVID-19 (a few samples of this study predate the infection). Cell type and time point are not known. The specimen was PBMCs or a T cell subset sorted from them (not recorded which). CDR3 coding DNA: TGTGCCAGCAGTGAACGGGGTGGTAGTCGACGCGAGCAGTACTTC. It translates to CASSERGGSRREQYF.